The TCR beta chain described here comes from a study of control samples from healthy donors and cancer patients. Only in-frame clones appear in the TCRdb table, and some are missing; sequencing was by immunoSEQ multiplex PCR. The repertoire has about 120,000 clones, approximately 90% of them found once; the top ten carry 3.4%. The CDR3 is 16 residues long. Germline V gives CDR1 WNHNN, CDR2 SYGVQD (reference sequence). V trimming: 3 bases; J trimming: 5 bases; junction bases outside the gene matches: 7. V usage is TRBV10-1 and J usage is TRBJ2-3; 11 bases align to TRBD2. The sequenced material came from blood. The TCR comes from a man aged 35 to 55 in good health. The CDR3 DNA reads as TGCGCCAGCAGTGAAGGTAGCGGGGGGGCTCGAGATACGCAGTATTTT. Its translation is CASSEGSGGARDTQYF.